What follows are 17 T cell receptor beta chains derived from one specimen sequenced in a study of blood T cells in healthy people across ages. Primed by a sample-barcoded 5' primer and a J-beta primer mix, a second PCR proceeded for about 6 to 12 cycles. TCRdb re-analysed the 5' RACE reads in MiXCR, keeping a single row per CDR3 protein. The sample records some 1,000,000 distinct CDR3 sequences, around 27% being singletons. These data also featured in a second study, about T cells of mothers and their children.

The sequenced material came from blood. The receptor set was obtained from a girl aged 2-10 years in good health.

This clonotype has only a few counts. DNA for the CDR3: TGCAGTGCTAGAGAACAGGGCGGATGGACTGAAGCTTTCTTT. Its translation: CSAREQGGWTEAFF. The chain links TRBV20-1 to TRBJ1-1; a weak D match, TRBD1 (6 bases). The CDR3 totals 14 residues. Germline values: CDR1 DFQATT, CDR2 SNEGSKA (reference sequence). V dropped 0 bases and J dropped 5 bases, with 13 bases sitting between them.

V is TRBV29-1 and J is TRBJ1-5; D gene uncertain. Germline CDR1 and CDR2: SQVTM and ANQGSEA. V lost 5 bases, J lost 4 bases, and 9 bases lay in between. CDR3 length: 12 residues. The chain's CDR3 is CSVSVGNQPQHF. CDR3 DNA sequence: TGCAGCGTTAGTGTCGGAAATCAGCCCCAGCATTTT.

Only a few counts were recorded for this clonotype. The chain recombines TRBV29-1 with TRBJ2-1; no definite D call. TRBJ2-7 matches the DNA end more closely, so the J call is doubtful. The CDR3 spans 13 residues. Germline V gene data show CDR1 as SQVTM and CDR2 as ANQGSEA. DNA for the CDR3: TGCAGCGTTGTAATAGCAGGAACCTACGAGCAGTACTTC. Protein sequence: CSVVIAGTYEQYF.

This clonotype occurred a few times. The chain links TRBV29-1 to TRBJ2-5, with 7 bases matching TRBD2. The last part of the DNA fits TRBJ2-1 better; the J call may be wrong. Germline lookup yields CDR1 SQVTM and CDR2 ANQGSEA. The CDR3 is made up of 15 amino acids. CDR3 DNA: TGCAGCGTTGAAGCTCTAGCGGTCGGGTGGAATGAGCAGTTCTTC. Translation gives CSVEALAVGWNEQFF.

The rearrangement links TRBV7-9 to TRBJ1-2, with D hard to call. The length of the CDR3 is 15 residues. The germline V and J ends were trimmed by 4 bases and 6 bases, with 18 bases remaining between them. The germline CDR1 and CDR2 sequences are SEHNR and FQNEAQ (reference sequence). In DNA, the CDR3 is TGTGCCAGCAGCTCAGAAACCGACGGGGAAGATGGCTACACCTTC. Translating gives CASSSETDGEDGYTF.

The chain links TRBV28 to TRBJ1-6; 7 bases are shared with TRBD1. The CDR3 runs 13 residues. With 7 bases clipped from V and 6 bases from J, the junction kept 3 bases outside the gene matches. Looked up from germline, CDR1 is MDHEN and CDR2 is SYDVKM. CDR3 region: CASTHRGNSPLHF. The CDR3 DNA reads as TGTGCCAGCACCCACAGGGGTAATTCACCCCTCCACTTT.

Only a few counts were recorded for this clonotype. This sequence joins TRBV27 and TRBJ2-1; 12 bases align to TRBD2. In germline, CDR1 is MNHEY, CDR2 SMNVEV (reference sequence). This CDR3 is 16 amino acids long. Germline trimming cut 5 bases from V and 4 bases from J; bases unmatched to any gene: 6. This CDR3 reads CASSPRTSGAYNEQFF. The CDR3 coding sequence is TGTGCCAGCAGTCCTCGGACTAGCGGGGCGTACAATGAGCAGTTCTTC.

This clonotype has just a few counts. The rearrangement joins TRBV7-9 to TRBJ1-6; D not resolved. The CDR3 covers 10 residues. CDR1 is SEHNR, CDR2 FQNEAQ, per germline (reference sequence). Trimming pared 10 bases from V and 10 bases from J, leaving 8 bases between. The CDR3 sequence is CAIVGSPLHF. In DNA form, the CDR3 reads TGTGCCATAGTCGGGTCACCCCTCCACTTT.

The V and J genes are TRBV10-3 and TRBJ2-1; 7 positions match TRBD2. The J call may be mistaken, given a closer DNA end match to TRBJ2-7. CDR1 and CDR2 (germline): ENHRY, SYGVKD. The CDR3 contains 13 residues. CDR3 DNA: TGTGCCTTTCGGGGGGTCGAGACCGACGAGCAGTACTTC. Translated: CAFRGVETDEQYF.

This clonotype turned up a few times. This rearrangement joins TRBV10-3 to TRBJ1-5; TRBD1 might be the D (6 bases). CDR3 size: 16 residues. From germline, CDR1 is ENHRY and CDR2 SYGVKD. V lost 3 bases, J lost 0 bases, and 12 bases lay in between. CDR3 region: CAISDYDRNSNQPQHF. CDR3 in DNA: TGTGCCATCAGTGACTACGACAGGAATAGCAATCAGCCCCAGCATTTT.

The chain links TRBV3-1 to TRBJ2-5, with D tentatively TRBD1 (6 bases). Germline lookup yields CDR1 LGHDT and CDR2 YNNKEL (reference sequence). V was trimmed by 3 bases and J by 3 bases, leaving 14 bases between them. The CDR3 has 15 amino acids. Written as DNA, the CDR3 is TGTGCCAGCAGCCAGCTAGGGACAACGGAAGAGACCCAGTACTTC. Amino acid sequence: CASSQLGTTEETQYF.

This clonotype was detected only a few times. The chain is built from TRBV28 and TRBJ2-5, with a weak D call TRBD1 (5 bases). V lost 8 bases and J 5 bases, leaving 21 bases between the germline ends. CDR1 and CDR2 from the germline V gene are MDHEN and SYDVKM. CDR3 length: 15 residues. The CDR3 bases are TGTGCCAGCCAAAAGGGGCTAGTCCTAAACGAGACCCAGTACTTC. The encoded protein is CASQKGLVLNETQYF.

The chain combines TRBV4-1 with TRBJ2-5; TRBD2 aligns across 7 bases. The V gene end was trimmed by 4 bases and the J gene end by 3 bases; junction bases not matched to a gene: 11. The CDR3 has 16 residues. The germline V gene encodes CDR1 MGHRA and CDR2 YSYEKL. This CDR3 is CASSPTAAGPKETQYF. The DNA for the CDR3 is TGCGCCAGCAGCCCTACGGCAGCGGGGCCCAAAGAGACCCAGTACTTC.

In this sample, this clonotype turned up a few times. This chain joins TRBV20-1 and TRBJ2-7, with D tentatively TRBD2 (11 bases). From germline, CDR1 is DFQATT and CDR2 SNEGSKA (reference sequence). V was trimmed by 0 bases and J by 6 bases, leaving 33 bases between them. The CDR3 runs to 20 residues. CDR3 bases: TGCAGTGCTAGAGATCAGGTCGGACAGGGGGAGGATAGCGGGAGGGGCGAGCAGTACTTC. Its protein is CSARDQVGQGEDSGRGEQYF.

The chain is built from TRBV12-3 or TRBV12-4 and TRBJ2-5; TRBD2 might be the D (5 bases). The CDR3 consists of 17 residues. Trimming cost V 6 bases and J 4 bases, with 24 bases left between them. CDR3 residues: CASRYRYRDSSPETQYF. DNA for the CDR3: TGTGCCAGCAGATATCGATATCGGGATTCTTCCCCAGAGACCCAGTACTTC.

This clonotype was observed once. The chain recombines TRBV5-8 with TRBJ1-6, with TRBD1 as a possible D gene (6 bases). The CDR3 is made up of 15 amino acids. V lost 4 bases to trimming and J lost 8 bases, with 16 bases between them. Germline CDR1 and CDR2: SGHTS and YDEGEE. The CDR3 reads CASSGLTGRDSPLHF. As DNA, the CDR3 is TGTGCCAGCAGCGGCTTGACAGGAAGGGATTCACCCCTCCACTTT.

This clonotype showed up just a few times. This chain links TRBV29-1 with TRBJ2-5, with TRBD2 matching 7 bases. The CDR3 is made up of 16 amino acids. The V and J ends lost 6 bases and 5 bases, in that order; junction bases with no gene match: 18. Germline assignment: CDR1 SQVTM and CDR2 ANQGSEA. In DNA form, the CDR3 reads TGCAGCGTCGACAATCCCGATAGCGGGTTGAAGGAGACCCAGTACTTC. Its protein product is CSVDNPDSGLKETQYF.